This T cell receptor beta chain was observed in a study of graft-versus-host responses after intestinal transplantation. Libraries were prepared by immunoSEQ multiplex PCR; TCRdb keeps only in-frame clonotypes and omits some of them. Seen here are tens of thousands of clones, 75% to 95% observed once, and the top ten hold approximately 5.5%. Remarks on this clone: Its matching antigen is unknown.

The CDR3 totals 15 residues. Germline V gene sequence: CDR1 SGHDT, CDR2 YYEEEE. V was pared by 0 bases and J by 5 bases, with 12 bases between. This receptor was obtained from a human donor who received an intestinal transplant. Sample: unstimulated CD8+ T cells sorted from spleen or lymph node cells, taken before intestinal transplant. This chain connects TRBV5-6 to TRBJ1-5, with D possibly being TRBD1 (6 bases). The CDR3 sequence: CASSLAGGLDQPQHF. CDR3 sequence (DNA): TGTGCCAGCAGCTTGGCGGGGGGGCTTGATCAGCCCCAGCATTTT.